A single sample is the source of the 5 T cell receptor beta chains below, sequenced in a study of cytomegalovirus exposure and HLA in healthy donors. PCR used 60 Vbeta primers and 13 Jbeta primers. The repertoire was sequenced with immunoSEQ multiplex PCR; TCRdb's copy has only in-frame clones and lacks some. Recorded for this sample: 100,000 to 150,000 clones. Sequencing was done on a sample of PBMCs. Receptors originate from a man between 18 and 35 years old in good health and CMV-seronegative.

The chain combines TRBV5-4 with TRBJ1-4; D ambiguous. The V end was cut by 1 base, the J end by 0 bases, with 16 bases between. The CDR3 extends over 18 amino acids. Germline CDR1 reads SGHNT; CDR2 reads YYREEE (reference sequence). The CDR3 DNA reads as TGTGCCAGCAGCTTGCGTCGGCACGACTTTGCAACTAATGAAAAACTGTTTTTT. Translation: CASSLRRHDFATNEKLFF.

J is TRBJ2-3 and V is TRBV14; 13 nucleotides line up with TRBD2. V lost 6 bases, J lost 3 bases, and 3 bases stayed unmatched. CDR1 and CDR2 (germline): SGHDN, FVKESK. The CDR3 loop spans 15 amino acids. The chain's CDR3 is CASSQGLAGTDTQYF. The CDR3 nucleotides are TGTGCCAGCAGTCAGGGACTAGCGGGGACAGATACGCAGTATTTT.

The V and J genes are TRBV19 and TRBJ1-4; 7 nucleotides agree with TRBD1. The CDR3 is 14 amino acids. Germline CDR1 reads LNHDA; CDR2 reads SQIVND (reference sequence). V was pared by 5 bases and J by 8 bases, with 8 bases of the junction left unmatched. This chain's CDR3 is CASSLRQGLEKLFF. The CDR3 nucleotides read TGTGCCAGTAGTCTCCGACAGGGTCTCGAAAAACTGTTTTTT.

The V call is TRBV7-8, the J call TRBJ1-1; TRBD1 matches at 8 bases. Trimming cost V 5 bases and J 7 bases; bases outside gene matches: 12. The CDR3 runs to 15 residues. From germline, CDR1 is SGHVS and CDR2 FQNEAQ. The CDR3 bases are TGTGCCAGCAGCGGGGGACAGGTCCTTGGATATGAAGCTTTCTTT. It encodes CASSGGQVLGYEAFF.

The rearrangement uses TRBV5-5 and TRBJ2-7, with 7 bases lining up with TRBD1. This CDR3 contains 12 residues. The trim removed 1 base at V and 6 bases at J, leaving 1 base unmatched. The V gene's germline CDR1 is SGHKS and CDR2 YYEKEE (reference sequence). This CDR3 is CASSLNRGEQYF. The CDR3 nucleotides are TGTGCCAGCAGCTTGAACAGGGGCGAGCAGTACTTC.